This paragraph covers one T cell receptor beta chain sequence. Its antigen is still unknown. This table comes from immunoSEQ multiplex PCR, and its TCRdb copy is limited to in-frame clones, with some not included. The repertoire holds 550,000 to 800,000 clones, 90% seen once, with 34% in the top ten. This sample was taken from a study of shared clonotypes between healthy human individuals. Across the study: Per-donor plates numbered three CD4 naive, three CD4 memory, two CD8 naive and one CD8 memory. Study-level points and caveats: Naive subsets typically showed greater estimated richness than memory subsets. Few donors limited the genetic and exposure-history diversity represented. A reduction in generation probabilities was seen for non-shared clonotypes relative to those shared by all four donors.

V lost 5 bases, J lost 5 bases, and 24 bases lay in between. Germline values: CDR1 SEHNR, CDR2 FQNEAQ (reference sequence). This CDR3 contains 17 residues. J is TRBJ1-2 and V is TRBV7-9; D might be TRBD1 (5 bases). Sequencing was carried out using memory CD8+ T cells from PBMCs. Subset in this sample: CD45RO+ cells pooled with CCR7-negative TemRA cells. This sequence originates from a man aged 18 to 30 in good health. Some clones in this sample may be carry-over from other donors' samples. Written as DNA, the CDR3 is TGTGCCAGCAGCCACCCCGGGGGGAGAACAGTTTCATATGGCTACACCTTC. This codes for CASSHPGGRTVSYGYTF.